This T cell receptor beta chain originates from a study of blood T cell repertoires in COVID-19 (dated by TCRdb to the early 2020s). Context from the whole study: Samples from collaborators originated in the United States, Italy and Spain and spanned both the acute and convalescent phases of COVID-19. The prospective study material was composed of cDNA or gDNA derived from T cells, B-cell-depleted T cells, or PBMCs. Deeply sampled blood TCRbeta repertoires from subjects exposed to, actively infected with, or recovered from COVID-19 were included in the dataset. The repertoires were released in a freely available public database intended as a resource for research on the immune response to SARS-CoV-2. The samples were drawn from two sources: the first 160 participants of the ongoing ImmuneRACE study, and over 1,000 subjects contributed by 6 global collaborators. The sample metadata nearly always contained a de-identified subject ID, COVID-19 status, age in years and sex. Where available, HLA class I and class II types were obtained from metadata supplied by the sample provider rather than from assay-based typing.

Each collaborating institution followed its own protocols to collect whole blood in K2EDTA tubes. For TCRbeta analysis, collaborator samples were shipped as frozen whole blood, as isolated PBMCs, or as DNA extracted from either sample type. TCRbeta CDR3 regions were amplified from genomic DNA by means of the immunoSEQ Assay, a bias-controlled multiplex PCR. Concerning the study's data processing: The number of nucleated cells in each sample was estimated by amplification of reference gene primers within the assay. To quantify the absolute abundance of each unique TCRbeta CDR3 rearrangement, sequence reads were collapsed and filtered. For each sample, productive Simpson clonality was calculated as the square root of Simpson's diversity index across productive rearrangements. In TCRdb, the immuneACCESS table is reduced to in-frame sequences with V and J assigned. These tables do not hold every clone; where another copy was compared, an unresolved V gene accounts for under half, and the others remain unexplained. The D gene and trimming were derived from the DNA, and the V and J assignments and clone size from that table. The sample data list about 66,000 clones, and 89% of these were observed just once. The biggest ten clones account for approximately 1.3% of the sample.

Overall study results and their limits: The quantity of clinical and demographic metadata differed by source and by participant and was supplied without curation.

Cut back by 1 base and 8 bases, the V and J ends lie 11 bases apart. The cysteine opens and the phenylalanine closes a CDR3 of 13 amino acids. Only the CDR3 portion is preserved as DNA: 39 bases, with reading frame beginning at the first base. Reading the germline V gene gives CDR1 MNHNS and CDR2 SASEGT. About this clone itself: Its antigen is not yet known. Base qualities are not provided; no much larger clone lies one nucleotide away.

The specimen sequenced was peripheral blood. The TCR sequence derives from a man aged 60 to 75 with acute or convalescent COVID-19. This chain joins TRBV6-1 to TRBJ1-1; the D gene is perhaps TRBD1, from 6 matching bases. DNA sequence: TGTGCCAGCAGTGAAGACCCAACAGGGGAAGCTTTCTTT. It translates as CASSEDPTGEAFF.